This is a list of T cell receptor beta chains from one sample in a study of regulatory T cells in long-lasting Graves disease. MiXCR, applied by TCRdb to the multiplex PCR reads, yields one record per CDR3 protein. The sample has 580,000 or so distinct CDR3 sequences; about 16% are singletons. These records were also assigned to another study, of T cells in Graves' hyperthyroidism and ophthalmopathy.

The sample here was peripheral blood mononuclear cells (PBMCs), taken at new diagnosis, from a patient treated with antithyroid drugs. The receptors originated from a man younger than 35 with Graves disease. CDR3s include the opening cysteine and the closing phenylalanine or tryptophan. D genes are given only for firm matches. Size is stated for part of the rows, as once, few or many counts, or as a class when the clone is expanded.

abundance: NA
j_gene: TRBJ1-1
d_gene: NA
v_gene: TRBV5-6
CDR3aa: CASSVEGFRTHTEAFF
CDR3nt: TGTGCCAGCAGCGTGGAAGGGTTCAGGACGCACACTGAAGCTTTCTTT

abundance: many
j_gene: TRBJ2-3
d_gene: NA
v_gene: TRBV3-1
CDR3aa: CASSQETLEETDTQYF
CDR3nt: TGTGCCAGCAGCCAAGAAACACTGGAAGAGACAGATACGCAGTATTTT

abundance: NA
j_gene: TRBJ2-1
d_gene: NA
v_gene: TRBV19
CDR3aa: CASSTQTKYNEQFF
CDR3nt: TGTGCCAGTAGTACACAAACTAAGTACAATGAGCAGTTCTTC

abundance: many
j_gene: TRBJ2-7
d_gene: NA
v_gene: TRBV5-8
CDR3aa: CASSLDGNPYEQYF
CDR3nt: TGTGCCAGCAGCTTGGACGGGAACCCCTACGAGCAGTACTTC

abundance: NA
j_gene: TRBJ2-5
d_gene: TRBD2
v_gene: TRBV10-3
CDR3aa: CAISESRSGSGSETQYF
CDR3nt: TGTGCCATCAGTGAGAGCCGGAGCGGGAGTGGAAGTGAGACCCAGTACTTC

abundance: many
j_gene: TRBJ2-1
d_gene: TRBD2
v_gene: TRBV2
CDR3aa: CALKGIRGSSYNEQFF
CDR3nt: TGTGCCCTCAAGGGGATTCGCGGGAGCTCCTACAATGAGCAGTTCTTC

abundance: many
j_gene: TRBJ2-7
d_gene: NA
v_gene: TRBV20-1
CDR3aa: CSARDLDSYEQYF
CDR3nt: TGCAGTGCTAGAGATCTTGACTCCTACGAGCAGTACTTC

abundance: NA
j_gene: TRBJ2-7
d_gene: NA
v_gene: TRBV19
CDR3aa: CASSPTENSYEQYF
CDR3nt: TGTGCCAGTAGTCCTACAGAGAACTCCTACGAGCAGTACTTC

abundance: few
j_gene: TRBJ2-5
d_gene: NA
v_gene: TRBV30
CDR3aa: CAWRMGEIGTQYF
CDR3nt: TGTGCCTGGAGAATGGGGGAAATAGGGACCCAGTACTTC

abundance: few
j_gene: TRBJ2-2
d_gene: NA
v_gene: TRBV7-2
CDR3aa: CASSQRQVHGELFF
CDR3nt: TGTGCCAGCAGCCAGAGACAGGTCCACGGGGAGCTGTTTTTT

abundance: many
j_gene: TRBJ2-1
d_gene: TRBD2
v_gene: TRBV5-1
CDR3aa: CASSLGLAGGAYNEQFF
CDR3nt: TGCGCCAGCAGCTTGGGCCTAGCGGGAGGGGCCTACAATGAGCAGTTCTTC

abundance: few
j_gene: TRBJ2-1
d_gene: TRBD2
v_gene: TRBV19
CDR3aa: CASTRTSGRAGYEQFF
CDR3nt: TGTGCCAGTACCAGGACTAGCGGGAGGGCCGGATATGAGCAGTTCTTC

abundance: NA
j_gene: TRBJ2-1
d_gene: NA
v_gene: TRBV18
CDR3aa: CASSPVPGPVYNEQFF
CDR3nt: TGTGCCAGCTCCCCTGTACCGGGACCAGTCTACAATGAGCAGTTCTTC

abundance: NA
j_gene: TRBJ2-1
d_gene: NA
v_gene: TRBV5-5
CDR3aa: CASSLERGNEQFF
CDR3nt: TGTGCCAGCAGCTTGGAGAGAGGTAATGAGCAGTTCTTC

abundance: many
j_gene: TRBJ2-3
d_gene: TRBD2
v_gene: TRBV28
CDR3aa: CASSLQLAGGPGDTQYF
CDR3nt: TGTGCCAGCAGTCTACAACTAGCGGGAGGGCCGGGAGATACGCAGTATTTT

abundance: NA
j_gene: TRBJ2-7
d_gene: NA
v_gene: TRBV11-2
CDR3aa: CASSLIGRASYEQYF
CDR3nt: TGTGCCAGCAGCTTAATCGGGAGAGCGTCCTACGAGCAGTACTTC

abundance: few
j_gene: TRBJ2-3
d_gene: TRBD2
v_gene: TRBV20-1
CDR3aa: CSGSGSPTDTQYF
CDR3nt: TGCAGCGGGAGCGGGAGCCCCACAGATACGCAGTATTTT

abundance: NA
j_gene: TRBJ2-1
d_gene: NA
v_gene: TRBV2
CDR3aa: CARGGGSSYNEQLF
CDR3nt: TGTGCCAGAGGGGGAGGGAGCTCCTACAATGAGCAGCTCTTC

abundance: NA
j_gene: TRBJ2-2
d_gene: NA
v_gene: TRBV19
CDR3aa: CASSIRPQGNTGELFF
CDR3nt: TGTGCCAGTAGTATAAGGCCTCAGGGAAACACCGGGGAGCTGTTTTTT

abundance: few
j_gene: TRBJ2-7
d_gene: TRBD2
v_gene: TRBV19
CDR3aa: CASSPGLAPGEQYF
CDR3nt: TGTGCCAGTAGTCCCGGACTAGCGCCGGGGGAGCAGTACTTC

abundance: many
j_gene: TRBJ2-5
d_gene: TRBD2
v_gene: TRBV28
CDR3aa: CASEERGGGETQYF
CDR3nt: TGTGCCAGCGAGGAGCGGGGGGGAGGGGAGACCCAGTACTTC

abundance: many
j_gene: TRBJ1-2
d_gene: TRBD1
v_gene: TRBV2
CDR3aa: CASRAGTGVNYGYTF
CDR3nt: TGTGCCAGCAGGGCCGGGACAGGGGTAAACTATGGCTACACCTTC

abundance: NA
j_gene: TRBJ1-2
d_gene: NA
v_gene: TRBV4-1
CDR3aa: CASSQGPENHYGYTF
CDR3nt: TGCGCCAGCAGCCAAGGTCCAGAGAACCACTATGGCTACACCTTC

abundance: NA
j_gene: TRBJ2-2
d_gene: TRBD1
v_gene: TRBV29-1
CDR3aa: CSVQGARGQGTGELFF
CDR3nt: TGCAGCGTTCAGGGGGCCAGGGGGCAAGGAACCGGGGAGCTGTTTTTT

abundance: many
j_gene: TRBJ1-2
d_gene: NA
v_gene: TRBV30
CDR3aa: CAWSPPRPGQAYGYTF
CDR3nt: TGTGCCTGGAGCCCACCCCGCCCGGGCCAAGCCTATGGCTACACCTTC

abundance: NA
j_gene: TRBJ1-5
d_gene: TRBD1
v_gene: TRBV27
CDR3aa: CASSRRQGARQPQHF
CDR3nt: TGTGCCAGCAGTCGGAGACAGGGGGCACGTCAGCCCCAGCATTTT

abundance: few
j_gene: TRBJ1-2
d_gene: NA
v_gene: TRBV19
CDR3aa: CASSSLSGGYGYTF
CDR3nt: TGTGCCAGTAGCTCCCTCTCTGGAGGTTATGGCTACACCTTC

abundance: many
j_gene: TRBJ2-1
d_gene: TRBD2
v_gene: TRBV7-2
CDR3aa: CASSSQAGALREQFF
CDR3nt: TGTGCCAGCAGCTCCCAAGCGGGAGCCCTCCGCGAGCAGTTCTTC

abundance: few
j_gene: TRBJ1-2
d_gene: TRBD1
v_gene: TRBV12-3/TRBV12-4
CDR3aa: CASSGTGTGGYGYTF
CDR3nt: TGTGCCAGCAGTGGGACAGGAACGGGAGGCTATGGCTACACCTTC

abundance: NA
j_gene: TRBJ1-2
d_gene: NA
v_gene: TRBV5-1
CDR3aa: CASSLARAYGYTF
CDR3nt: TGCGCCAGCAGCTTGGCTAGGGCCTATGGCTACACCTTC

abundance: many
j_gene: TRBJ2-7
d_gene: NA
v_gene: TRBV18
CDR3aa: CASSLRSATYEQYF
CDR3nt: TGTGCCAGCTCACTCCGCTCGGCGACCTACGAGCAGTACTTC

abundance: few
j_gene: TRBJ1-6
d_gene: NA
v_gene: TRBV7-9
CDR3aa: CASKRGQGSYNSPLHF
CDR3nt: TGTGCCAGCAAGAGAGGCCAGGGCTCCTATAATTCACCCCTCCACTTT

abundance: many
j_gene: TRBJ1-1
d_gene: NA
v_gene: TRBV3-1
CDR3aa: CASGYSGVYTEAFF
CDR3nt: TGTGCCAGCGGCTACTCAGGGGTCTACACTGAAGCTTTCTTT

abundance: NA
j_gene: TRBJ2-3
d_gene: TRBD2
v_gene: TRBV28
CDR3aa: CASSSPRTSRDTQYF
CDR3nt: TGTGCCAGCAGTTCCCCTAGGACTAGCAGAGATACGCAGTATTTT

abundance: NA
j_gene: TRBJ2-3
d_gene: NA
v_gene: TRBV2
CDR3aa: CASSERSPETDTQYF
CDR3nt: TGTGCCAGCAGTGAACGAAGCCCCGAGACAGATACGCAGTATTTT

abundance: many
j_gene: TRBJ2-1
d_gene: NA
v_gene: TRBV2
CDR3aa: CASSKIRVSYNEQFF
CDR3nt: TGTGCCAGCAGTAAGATCAGGGTGTCCTACAATGAGCAGTTCTTC

abundance: many
j_gene: TRBJ2-4
d_gene: NA
v_gene: TRBV30
CDR3aa: CAWSGSSGNIQYF
CDR3nt: TGTGCCTGGAGTGGATCTAGTGGAAACATTCAGTACTTC

abundance: few
j_gene: TRBJ2-7
d_gene: TRBD1
v_gene: TRBV18
CDR3aa: CASSPSGTGSEQYF
CDR3nt: TGTGCCAGCTCACCATCTGGGACAGGGAGCGAGCAGTACTTC

abundance: NA
j_gene: TRBJ2-3
d_gene: TRBD2
v_gene: TRBV27
CDR3aa: CASRKGLAGGSTDTQYF
CDR3nt: TGTGCCAGCAGGAAGGGACTAGCGGGAGGGAGCACAGATACGCAGTATTTT

abundance: many
j_gene: TRBJ1-1
d_gene: NA
v_gene: TRBV2
CDR3aa: CASRRGVGTEAFF
CDR3nt: TGTGCCAGCCGGAGGGGGGTTGGCACTGAAGCTTTCTTT

abundance: NA
j_gene: TRBJ1-1
d_gene: NA
v_gene: TRBV20-1
CDR3aa: CSAKGITEAFF
CDR3nt: TGCAGTGCCAAGGGGATCACTGAAGCTTTCTTT

abundance: NA
j_gene: TRBJ2-1
d_gene: NA
v_gene: TRBV7-3
CDR3aa: CASSSRGSNNDEQFF
CDR3nt: TGTGCCAGCAGCTCGAGGGGGTCCAATAACGATGAGCAGTTCTTC

abundance: many
j_gene: TRBJ2-7
d_gene: NA
v_gene: TRBV28
CDR3aa: CASRMLRRGLGYEQYF
CDR3nt: TGTGCCAGCAGGATGTTGAGACGAGGATTAGGATACGAGCAGTACTTC

abundance: few
j_gene: TRBJ2-3
d_gene: TRBD1
v_gene: TRBV19
CDR3aa: CASTEDRRLSTDTQYF
CDR3nt: TGTGCCAGTACCGAGGACAGGCGTTTATCCACAGATACGCAGTATTTT

abundance: many
j_gene: TRBJ2-1
d_gene: NA
v_gene: TRBV5-5
CDR3aa: CASSLGPTTEQFF
CDR3nt: TGTGCCAGCAGCTTGGGGCCGACTACAGAGCAGTTCTTC

abundance: many
j_gene: TRBJ2-1
d_gene: NA
v_gene: TRBV11-2
CDR3aa: CASSLTPAWNEQFF
CDR3nt: TGTGCCAGCAGCTTAACCCCAGCCTGGAATGAGCAGTTCTTC

abundance: many
j_gene: TRBJ2-7
d_gene: TRBD2
v_gene: TRBV5-1
CDR3aa: CASSLRLADYYEQYF
CDR3nt: TGCGCCAGCAGCTTGAGACTAGCGGATTACTACGAGCAGTACTTC

abundance: few
j_gene: TRBJ1-1
d_gene: NA
v_gene: TRBV5-1
CDR3aa: CASSLAPGREYTEAFF
CDR3nt: TGCGCCAGCAGCTTGGCTCCGGGGCGGGAGTACACTGAAGCTTTCTTT

abundance: NA
j_gene: TRBJ2-2
d_gene: TRBD2
v_gene: TRBV28
CDR3aa: CASSGGEVGTGELFF
CDR3nt: TGTGCCAGCAGTGGGGGGGAGGTTGGCACCGGGGAGCTGTTTTTT

abundance: many
j_gene: TRBJ2-7
d_gene: NA
v_gene: TRBV20-1
CDR3aa: CSARDLSGNSYEQYF
CDR3nt: TGCAGTGCTAGAGACCTTAGCGGCAACTCCTACGAGCAGTACTTC

abundance: few
j_gene: TRBJ1-2
d_gene: NA
v_gene: TRBV5-4
CDR3aa: CASVDGPDGYGYTF
CDR3nt: TGTGCCAGCGTAGACGGGCCGGACGGTTATGGCTACACCTTC

abundance: few
j_gene: TRBJ1-2
d_gene: NA
v_gene: TRBV12-3/TRBV12-4
CDR3aa: CASFDRDGYTF
CDR3nt: TGTGCCAGCTTCGATCGGGATGGCTACACCTTC

abundance: many
j_gene: TRBJ2-7
d_gene: NA
v_gene: TRBV7-9
CDR3aa: CASSLARRAREPLEQYF
CDR3nt: TGTGCCAGCAGCTTAGCCCGAAGGGCGCGGGAACCCCTCGAGCAGTACTTC